This T cell receptor beta chain was sequenced during a study of HIV-infected children after antiretroviral therapy interruption. Study at large: EBV and CMV exposure was recorded in most children. Interruption-arm samples span weeks 0, 12, interruption end (24 or 48), and about 3 years post-study. Samples from the continuous-treatment group were taken at weeks 0, 48 and 150.

The TCR library was built from RNA with a 3' RACE protocol and unique molecular identifiers. From the 3' RACE reads, TCRdb called clonotypes with MiXCR, one entry per CDR3 protein. The table includes about 15,000 distinct CDR3 sequences, around 3.7% detected once. Treatment noted: PENTA 11 planned treatment interruption arm or continuous ART arm. From thawed PBMCs, naive CD4+ CD45RA+ CD45RO- T cells were sorted. This clonotype has ten or more counts. V lost 7 bases and J lost 3; bases outside the gene matches: 5. The CDR3 extends over 13 amino acids. Per the germline V gene, CDR1 is ENHRY and CDR2 is SYGVKD.

The genes are TRBV10-3 and TRBJ1-1; 7 bases are a match to TRBD1. The TCR was taken from a child between 2 and 17 years old with HIV. Sequenced material: CD45RA+ CD4+ T cells from PBMCs, taken from a donor given antiretroviral therapy, either interrupted or continuous. Subset in this sample: naive CD4+ CD45RA+ CD45RO- T cells. CDR3: CAINGGQHTEAFF. CDR3 nucleotide sequence: TGTGCCATCAACGGGGGACAGCACACTGAAGCTTTCTTT.